The present T cell receptor beta chain was sequenced within a study of Graves' ophthalmopathy and Graves' hyperthyroidism. The TCR beta CDR3 regions underwent amplification from RNA transcripts. Scientists carried out first-round RT-PCR using HTBI primers and then a second-round multiplex PCR. TCRdb redid the calling of the multiplex PCR reads with MiXCR, one entry per CDR3 protein. The table lists some 170,000 distinct CDR3 sequences, 30% to 45% of them singletons. V lost 3 bases, J lost 3 bases, and 14 bases lay in between. The length of the CDR3 is 15 residues. Sequencing was done on a sample of peripheral blood. This sequence originates from a man aged 30-40 years with Graves' ophthalmopathy. The V call is TRBV12-3 or TRBV12-4, the J call TRBJ1-2; no clear D. CDR3: CASSLSLAADYGYTF. The CDR3 bases are TGTGCCAGCAGTTTGAGTCTGGCGGCGGACTATGGCTACACCTTC.